The 32 T cell receptor beta chains below all came from one sample that was sequenced in a study of blood T cell repertoires in COVID-19. The protocol was immunoSEQ multiplex PCR, while the TCRdb copy is restricted to in-frame clones and leaves out a portion. The table lists some 280,000 clones, 89% of them singletons. The sequenced sample was peripheral blood. The receptors come from an older woman with acute or convalescent COVID-19.

The J gene is TRBJ2-1, the V gene TRBV27; no clear D. This CDR3 comprises 16 residues. The germline V gene encodes CDR1 MNHEY and CDR2 SMNVEV (reference sequence). V dropped 0 bases and J dropped 4 bases, with 13 bases sitting between them. The CDR3 DNA sequence: TGTGCCAGCAGTTTATCGGTCCCCGCACTTTACAATGAGCAGTTCTTC. Protein: CASSLSVPALYNEQFF.

The chain recombines TRBV6-4 with TRBJ1-4; D is uncertain. CDR3 length: 15 residues. The germline gives CDR1 MRHNA, CDR2 SNTAGT. V was trimmed by 2 bases and J by 8 bases, leaving 15 bases between them. The CDR3 is CASSDPPGVGEKLFF. The CDR3 DNA reads as TGTGCCAGCAGTGACCCCCCGGGAGTAGGCGAAAAACTGTTTTTT.

This chain uses TRBV28 with TRBJ2-7; 9 bases fit TRBD2. V shed 6 bases and J 7 bases; nucleotides not matched to a gene: 13. This CDR3 has 15 residues. CDR1 MDHEN and CDR2 SYDVKM come from the germline V gene. The CDR3: CASSPSFAGGEEQYF. The CDR3 coding sequence is TGTGCCAGCAGCCCGAGTTTTGCGGGAGGGGAGGAGCAGTACTTC. The complete variable domain, with remaining parts taken from reference TRBV28 and TRBJ2-7, reads DVKVTQSSRYLVKRTGEKVFLECVQDMDHENMFWYRQDPGLGLRLIYFSYDVKMKEKGDIPEGYSVSREKKERFSLILESASTNQTSMYLCASSPSFAGGEEQYFGPGTRLTVT.

The CDR3 region is CASRSPSGGAQKETQYF. CDR3 nucleotide sequence: TGTGCCAGCAGGAGTCCGAGCGGGGGGGCCCAGAAAGAGACCCAGTACTTC. The genes are TRBV2 and TRBJ2-5, with TRBD2 matching over 10 bases. With V trimmed by 6 bases and J by 3 bases, 13 bases remained unmatched. This CDR3 has 17 residues. Germline assignment: CDR1 SNHLY and CDR2 FYNNEI.

Here the CDR3 DNA reads TGTGCCAGCAGCGCACCGGGGGGAGGTGAGCAGTTCTTC. This encodes CASSAPGGGEQFF. The rearrangement uses TRBV3-1 (or the pseudogene TRBV3-2) and TRBJ2-1; TRBD2 agrees at 7 bases. Trimming took 5 bases from V and 9 from J; bases not matched to a gene: 7. CDR1 is LGHDT and CDR2 is YNNKEL in the germline V gene (reference sequence). The length of the CDR3 is 13 residues.

This sequence joins TRBV7-8 and TRBJ2-1, with TRBD2 matching over 13 bases. The CDR3 is made up of 13 amino acids. The germline gives CDR1 SGHVS, CDR2 FQNEAQ. The J segment lost 12 bases and the V segment lost 1 base, leaving 0 bases of the junction unmatched. CDR3 in amino acids: CASSLGLAGGQFF. DNA of the CDR3: TGTGCCAGCAGCTTAGGACTAGCGGGGGGGCAGTTCTTC. Using reference TRBV7-8 and TRBJ2-1 for the parts outside the CDR3, the full variable domain is GAGVSQSPRYKVAKRGQDVALRCDPISGHVSLFWYQQALGQGPEFLTYFQNEAQLDKSGLPSDRFFAERPEGSVSTLKIQRTQQEDSAVYLCASSLGLAGGQFFGPGTRLTVL.

This rearrangement joins TRBV7-9 to TRBJ1-2, with 7 bases identical to TRBD1. J gave up 1 base and V 5 bases, and 10 bases lay outside the gene matches. In germline, CDR1 is SEHNR, CDR2 FQNEAQ (reference sequence). The CDR3 contains 16 residues. CDR3 coding DNA: TGTGCCAGCAGCCAGGGACAGAATAGAATTAACTATGGCTACACCTTC. This encodes CASSQGQNRINYGYTF.

The chain employs TRBV28 and TRBJ1-1; 10 nucleotides match TRBD1. The J segment lost 10 bases and the V segment lost 3 bases, leaving 2 bases of the junction unmatched. The CDR3 covers 12 residues. CDR1 is MDHEN, CDR2 SYDVKM, per germline. The CDR3 DNA is TGTGCCAGCAGTTTCGGGACAGGGGCAGCTTTCTTT. Protein: CASSFGTGAAFF.

This clone was seen a single time. The J gene is TRBJ2-5, the V gene TRBV14; possibly TRBD2 for D (6 bases). The V end lost 4 bases, the J end lost 2 bases, and 17 bases lay between the germline ends. The CDR3 has 16 residues. Germline V gene lookup returns CDR1 SGHDN and CDR2 FVKESK. The CDR3 loop reads CASSPTSGQGQETQYF. In DNA, the CDR3 is TGTGCCAGCAGCCCCACCAGCGGGCAGGGTCAAGAGACCCAGTACTTC.

The CDR3 protein is CASSPPPSNEQFF. The DNA of the CDR3 is TGTGCCAGCAGTCCCCCCCCTAGCAATGAGCAGTTCTTC. This chain uses TRBV28 with TRBJ2-1; unclear D gene. Germline-derived CDR1 and CDR2 are MDHEN and SYDVKM. This CDR3 region has 13 residues. The germline V and J ends were trimmed by 5 bases and 6 bases, with 11 bases remaining between them.

V gene TRBV5-1 combines with J gene TRBJ2-3, with D perhaps TRBD1 (6 bases). V was cut by 10 bases and J by 2 bases, with 17 bases left in between. Per germline, CDR1 SGHRS and CDR2 YFSETQ. The CDR3 extends over 14 amino acids. CDR3 amino acids: CASGVGPSTDTQYF. As DNA, the CDR3 is TGCGCCTCAGGGGTAGGACCTTCCACAGATACGCAGTATTTT.

The chain is built from TRBV5-5 and TRBJ1-2; weak D call: TRBD1 (5 bases). This CDR3 has 14 residues. CDR1 is SGHKS, CDR2 YYEKEE, per germline (reference sequence). V was cut by 0 bases and J by 3 bases, with 9 bases left in between. As DNA, the CDR3 is TGTGCCAGCAGCTTGGGCAGGGACTACTATGGCTACACCTTC. Translation: CASSLGRDYYGYTF. Full variable domain (outside the CDR3, taken from reference TRBV5-5 and TRBJ1-2): DAGVTQSPTHLIKTRGQQVTLRCSPISGHKSVSWYQQVLGQGPQFIFQYYEKEERGRGNFPDRFSARQFPNYSSELNVNALLLGDSALYLCASSLGRDYYGYTFGSGTRLTVV.

This chain links TRBV7-8 with TRBJ2-7; 8 bases are shared with TRBD2. The CDR3 is 16 residues long. Germline values: CDR1 SGHVS, CDR2 FQNEAQ. V was clipped by 4 bases and J by 7 bases; unmatched bases: 15. The chain's CDR3 is CASSSSPPAGAGEQYF. The CDR3 bases are TGTGCCAGCAGCTCCTCGCCGCCAGCGGGGGCTGGTGAGCAGTACTTC.

The table lists this clone with a count of one. The chain uses TRBV6-2 or TRBV6-3 and TRBJ2-6; TRBD1 aligns across 10 bases. The germline V gene encodes CDR1 MNHEY and CDR2 SVGEGT. The CDR3 runs 18 residues. Unmatched junction bases numbered 7, after V lost 5 bases and J lost 0 bases. The CDR3 coding sequence is TGTGCCAGCAGTCCCTCGGGACAGGGGCGCTCTGGGGCCAACGTCCTGACTTTC. Its protein is CASSPSGQGRSGANVLTF.

This chain joins TRBV7-2 and TRBJ1-4; 7 bases match TRBD1. CDR3 size: 16 residues. Germline V gene lookup returns CDR1 SGHTA and CDR2 FQGNSA. Trimming took 2 bases from V and 4 from J; bases not matched to a gene: 7. Here the CDR3 DNA reads TGTGCCAGCAGCTTACGACGGGACAGCCTTAATGAAAAACTGTTTTTT. It is translated as CASSLRRDSLNEKLFF.

This clone occurred once. The chain has TRBV24-1 and TRBJ2-3; 9 bases are shared with TRBD1. The CDR3 length is 14 residues. With 5 bases clipped from V and 3 bases from J, the junction kept 2 bases outside the gene matches. CDR1 is KGHDR and CDR2 is SFDVKD in the germline V gene. The CDR3 here is CATSVGTGTDTQYF. CDR3 DNA sequence: TGTGCCACCAGTGTCGGGACAGGGACAGATACGCAGTATTTT.

The rearrangement joins TRBV15 to TRBJ1-1, with 8 bases fitting TRBD1. Germline trimming cut 3 bases from V and 1 base from J; bases unmatched to any gene: 4. This CDR3 is 15 amino acids long. The germline gives CDR1 LNHNV, CDR2 YYDKDF (reference sequence). CDR3 sequence: CATSRGGQANTEAFF. In nucleotides, the CDR3 is TGTGCCACCAGCAGGGGGGGACAGGCGAACACTGAAGCTTTCTTT.

The chain recombines TRBV2 with TRBJ1-1; D is perhaps TRBD1 (6 bases). CDR3 length: 14 residues. The germline V and J ends were trimmed by 5 bases and 7 bases, with 17 bases remaining between them. Germline V CDR1 and CDR2: SNHLY, FYNNEI. The DNA of the CDR3 is TGTGCCAGCAGTTCACAGGGAGGACTAGGTGAAGCTTTCTTT. Translation gives CASSSQGGLGEAFF.

Of note for this clone: The sample contains more than one DNA sequence encoding this CDR3. The CDR3 bases are TGCGCCAGCAGCCCCGGCACCGGGGAGCTGTTTTTT. It encodes CASSPGTGELFF. The rearrangement uses TRBV5-1 and TRBJ2-2; no definite D call. CDR1 and CDR2 from the germline V gene are SGHRS and YFSETQ. Trimming left V 4 bases short and J 4 bases short, with 5 bases between. The CDR3 covers 12 residues.

This chain links TRBV28 with TRBJ1-2, with TRBD1 identical over 7 bases. CDR1 is MDHEN and CDR2 is SYDVKM in the germline V gene. Trimming removed 7 bases from V and 4 bases from J; junction bases left unmatched: 6. This CDR3 contains 13 residues. The DNA of the CDR3 is TGTGCCAGCACCTTAGGGGGCTCCTATGGCTACACCTTC. Protein sequence: CASTLGGSYGYTF.

The rearrangement joins TRBV10-3 to TRBJ2-7; the match to TRBD2 covers 11 bases. The V and J ends lost 10 bases and 5 bases, in that order; junction bases with no gene match: 10. This CDR3 is built from 14 residues. Germline V CDR1 and CDR2: ENHRY, SYGVKD. The CDR3 DNA reads as TGTGCCAGCCGCTACGGGACTAGCGGCAACGAGCAGTACTTC. Protein product: CASRYGTSGNEQYF.

The chain employs TRBV7-6 and TRBJ1-1, with 9 nucleotides matching TRBD1. CDR1 is SGHVS and CDR2 is FNYEAQ in the germline V gene. The CDR3 loop spans 15 amino acids. Trimming cost V 5 bases and J 7 bases; bases outside gene matches: 11. CDR3 sequence (DNA): TGTGCCAGCAGCCCCGGACAGGGGAGTAATTTTGAAGCTTTCTTT. Its translation is CASSPGQGSNFEAFF.

The chain carries TRBV29-1 and TRBJ2-7, with TRBD2 matching 14 bases. With 4 bases clipped from V and 0 bases from J, the junction kept 8 bases outside the gene matches. Germline V lookup: CDR1 SQVTM, CDR2 ANQGSEA. This CDR3 region has 17 residues. This chain's CDR3 is CSVGGLAGEVPSYEQYF. The CDR3 DNA is TGCAGCGTTGGGGGACTAGCGGGAGAGGTCCCCTCCTACGAGCAGTACTTC.

V usage is TRBV4-1 and J usage is TRBJ1-4; 12 bases line up with TRBD1. This CDR3 spans 19 amino acids. With 0 bases clipped from V and 7 bases from J, the junction kept 12 bases outside the gene matches. Germline CDR1 reads MGHRA; CDR2 reads YSYEKL. The CDR3 bases are TGCGCCAGCAGCCAAGATCCGGGGACAGGGGGCGATTTAGGTGAAAAACTGTTTTTT. Encoded protein: CASSQDPGTGGDLGEKLFF.

V usage is TRBV29-1 and J usage is TRBJ1-1, with D perhaps TRBD1 (5 bases). V was clipped by 6 bases and J by 0 bases, with 8 bases between them. Germline CDR1 and CDR2: SQVTM and ANQGSEA. This CDR3 spans 12 amino acids. The CDR3 DNA reads TGCAGCGTCTGCAGGGTGAACACTGAAGCTTTCTTT. This gives the protein CSVCRVNTEAFF.

This chain joins TRBV7-6 and TRBJ2-7; a possible D gene is TRBD2 (7 bases). Trimming took 4 bases from V and 4 from J, leaving 17 bases between them. Germline V gene sequence: CDR1 SGHVS, CDR2 FNYEAQ. The CDR3 runs to 15 residues. CDR3 coding DNA: TGTGCCAGCAGCTCAGACCGAGGGGGAGGGTACGAGCAGTACTTC. Residues: CASSSDRGGGYEQYF.

The V call is TRBV18, the J call TRBJ1-1, with D possibly TRBD1 on 5 matching bases. Trimming cost V 5 bases and J 5 bases, with 12 bases left between them. Germline CDR1 reads KGHSH; CDR2 reads LQKENI. The CDR3 is made up of 13 amino acids. CDR3 loop: CASSGRGETEAFF. The CDR3 DNA reads TGTGCCAGCTCAGGAAGGGGTGAAACTGAAGCTTTCTTT.

V is TRBV2 and J is TRBJ2-3; possible D gene TRBD1, 5 bases. Trimming stripped 6 bases from V and 3 bases from J, with 13 bases between. The CDR3 runs 14 residues. Germline V lookup: CDR1 SNHLY, CDR2 FYNNEI. CDR3 bases: TGTGCCAGCAGGGTTGGGGCCGGGACAGATACGCAGTATTTT. This encodes CASRVGAGTDTQYF.

In its sample, this clone was seen once. The chain carries TRBV9 and TRBJ2-3, with D maybe TRBD2 (5 bases). CDR3 length equals 14 residues. The V end lost 3 bases, the J end lost 10 bases, and 18 bases lay between the germline ends. Germline CDR1 reads SGDLS; CDR2 reads YYNGEE. The CDR3 DNA is TGTGCCAGCAGCGGCACGGACTCGAAGCTTGCGCAGTATTTT. Protein: CASSGTDSKLAQYF.

This clone was observed a single time. The chain couples TRBV28 to TRBJ1-5, with D possibly being TRBD1 (5 bases). Per the germline V gene, CDR1 is MDHEN and CDR2 is SYDVKM. V lost 2 bases to trimming and J lost 1 base, with 9 bases between them. The CDR3 has 15 residues. CDR3 in DNA: TGTGCCAGCAGTTTAGCCCAGGGAAGCAATCAGCCCCAGCATTTT. It is translated as CASSLAQGSNQPQHF.

This clone was observed once. The chain carries TRBV20-1 and TRBJ1-5; 8 bases line up with TRBD1. From germline, CDR1 is DFQATT and CDR2 SNEGSKA (reference sequence). There are 14 residues in the CDR3. The V segment lost 3 bases and the J segment 3 bases; nucleotides outside the gene matches: 4. CDR3 nucleotide sequence: TGCAGTGCTAGTGGACAGGGAAACAATCAGCCCCAGCATTTT. Translating it yields CSASGQGNNQPQHF.

The chain is built from TRBV7-3 and TRBJ2-2; TRBD1 might be the D (6 bases). Per germline, CDR1 SGHTA and CDR2 FQGTGA. The CDR3 extends over 14 amino acids. V lost 4 bases and J lost 8, with 14 bases in between. CDR3: CASSSQGLPGELFF. CDR3 nucleotide sequence: TGTGCCAGCAGCTCACAGGGCTTACCGGGGGAGCTGTTTTTT.